Presented here are 11 T cell receptor beta chains from one specimen sequenced in a study of T cell responses to AZD1222 COVID-19 vaccine. TCRdb's copy holds only in-frame clones and misses some; the assay was immunoSEQ multiplex PCR. The table lists 84,000 or so clones, around 90% of them singletons, with about 1.4% in the top ten. The sample was peripheral blood, taken on day 0 of AZD1222 vaccination. The source of these receptors is an adult in good health.

CDR3 region: CAWGTGATVYGYTF. CDR3 DNA sequence: TGTGCCTGGGGGACAGGGGCGACAGTCTATGGCTACACCTTC. This chain uses TRBV30 with TRBJ1-2; TRBD1 agrees at 10 bases. Germline CDR1 reads GTSNPN; CDR2 reads SVGIG (reference sequence). Trimming removed 5 bases from V and 4 bases from J; junction bases left unmatched: 7. The CDR3 has 14 residues.

This clone was recorded only once. The V call is TRBV7-3, the J call TRBJ2-6; D is unclear. The germline V and J ends were trimmed by 4 bases and 2 bases, with 15 bases remaining between them. Germline values: CDR1 SGHTA, CDR2 FQGTGA. This CDR3 has 17 residues. CDR3 protein: CASSSPGSAAGANVLTF. The CDR3 DNA is TGTGCCAGCAGCTCCCCGGGCTCGGCGGCTGGGGCCAACGTCCTGACTTTC.

This clone has only one observation. The chain carries TRBV30 and TRBJ1-6; possibly TRBD1 for D (5 bases). V lost 5 bases, J lost 2 bases, and 7 bases lay in between. Germline loops: CDR1 GTSNPN, CDR2 SVGIG (reference sequence). The CDR3 spans 13 residues. The CDR3 protein is CAWSDTYNSPLHF. The CDR3 DNA reads TGTGCCTGGTCGGACACCTATAATTCACCCCTCCACTTT.

The chain combines TRBV12-3 or TRBV12-4 with TRBJ2-2; D call uncertain. The CDR3 extends over 13 amino acids. Between the trimmed V and J ends, which lost 11 bases and 6 bases, there was a span of 16 bases. The CDR3 nucleotides are TGTGCCGTAAATTTTGGCGGAGCCGGGGAGCTGTTTTTT. Its protein is CAVNFGGAGELFF.

The chain uses TRBV19 and TRBJ2-3, with D tentatively TRBD1 (5 bases). The CDR3 sequence is 16 residues long. V gave up 5 bases and J gave up 6 bases, with 21 bases separating them. Germline V gene lookup returns CDR1 LNHDA and CDR2 SQIVND (reference sequence). This chain's CDR3 is CASSPVWGAGRDTQYF. In DNA form, the CDR3 reads TGTGCCAGTAGTCCCGTGTGGGGCGCAGGCCGGGATACGCAGTATTTT.

This chain joins TRBV5-8 and TRBJ2-2; D not certain. The CDR3 is 14 residues long. The germline V gene has CDR1 SGHTS and CDR2 YDEGEE. V was pared by 4 bases and J by 1 base, with 8 bases between. The CDR3 sequence is CASSTRQNTGELFF. CDR3 DNA sequence: TGTGCCAGCAGCACCCGGCAGAACACCGGGGAGCTGTTTTTT.

This chain links TRBV11-1 with TRBJ1-1; D is uncertain. Germline loops: CDR1 SGHAT, CDR2 FQDESV (reference sequence). The CDR3 is 13 amino acids. Trimming took 4 bases from V and 4 from J, leaving 10 bases between them. The CDR3 DNA reads as TGTGCCAGCAGCTACGCAGGTTTCACTGAAGCTTTCTTT. This translates into CASSYAGFTEAFF.

The CDR3 region has the DNA TGTGCCAGCAGCCCCATCCCAACGGACTATGGCTACACCTTC. Translating gives CASSPIPTDYGYTF. The gene calls are TRBV7-3 and TRBJ1-2; the D is unclear. This CDR3 comprises 14 residues. Between the trimmed V and J ends, which lost 5 bases and 3 bases, there was a span of 13 bases. Germline V gene data show CDR1 as SGHTA and CDR2 as FQGTGA. Based on the CDR3 plus reference TRBV7-3 and TRBJ1-2, the full variable domain is GAGVSQTPSNKVTEKGKYVELRCDPISGHTALYWYRQSLGQGPEFLIYFQGTGAADDSGLPNDRFFAVRPEGSVSTLKIQRTERGDSAVYLCASSPIPTDYGYTFGSGTRLTVV.

The chain recombines TRBV29-1 with TRBJ2-7; D perhaps matches TRBD1 (5 bases). Germline lookup yields CDR1 SQVTM and CDR2 ANQGSEA. The V and J ends lost 1 base and 3 bases respectively, with 7 bases between them. The CDR3 has 12 residues. The CDR3 DNA is TGCAGCGTTGAAGGAGACAGCTACGAGCAGTACTTC. Its protein is CSVEGDSYEQYF.

The chain couples TRBV5-4 to TRBJ2-5, with no clear D. Germline values: CDR1 SGHNT, CDR2 YYREEE (reference sequence). The V and J ends lost 4 bases and 4 bases respectively, with 5 bases between them. The length of the CDR3 is 11 residues. CDR3 residues: CASSPGETQYF. Written as DNA, the CDR3 is TGTGCCAGCAGCCCGGGAGAGACCCAGTACTTC.

This chain joins TRBV7-9 and TRBJ2-1, with D maybe TRBD1 (8 bases). The CDR3 is made up of 13 amino acids. Trimming removed 10 bases at V and 4 bases at J, with 14 bases between. Per the germline V gene, CDR1 is SEHNR and CDR2 is FQNEAQ (reference sequence). The CDR3 reads CATKQGGYNEQFF. The CDR3 DNA reads TGTGCCACCAAACAGGGGGGGTACAATGAGCAGTTCTTC.